This TCR beta chain was documented in a study of blood T cells in healthy people across ages. Together with a sample-barcoded 5' primer, a J-beta primer mix was included in a second PCR lasting 7 to 11 cycles. One entry per CDR3 protein, called by TCRdb with MiXCR from the 5' RACE reads. The table records 700,000 or so distinct CDR3 sequences, approximately 21% of them present only once. Comments on this clonotype: One end of the junction is discordant with germline, which a read error may explain.

Germline CDR1 and CDR2: MNHEY and SMNVEV (reference sequence). The CDR3 covers 14 residues. V gene TRBV27 combines with J gene TRBJ1-6; D gene unclear. Sequencing input: blood. The source of this sequence is a man aged 65 to 85 in good health. CDR3 loop: CASGLISYNSPLHF. The CDR3 DNA reads as TGTGCCAGCGGTTTAATCTCCTATAATTCACCCCTCCACTTT.